These 24 T cell receptor beta chains came from one sample sequenced in a study of hypomethylating agent response in myelodysplastic syndrome. The table came from immunoSEQ multiplex PCR; TCRdb's copy has only in-frame clones and leaves some out. The sample has around 4,900 clones, roughly four fifths seen once; the top ten hold more than 20%. The sample was bone marrow, taken before or after starting hypomethylating agent treatment for myelodysplastic syndrome (not recorded which). The receptors derive from a human donor with myelodysplastic syndrome.

This chain links TRBV9 with TRBJ2-1, with D perhaps given as TRBD1 or TRBD2 (5 bases each). This CDR3 region has 17 residues. Trimming pared 4 bases from V and 10 bases from J, leaving 27 bases between. The V gene's germline CDR1 is SGDLS and CDR2 YYNGEE. The CDR3 DNA sequence: TGTGCCAGCAGCCCCCGGGACCCCTCATTTCCCGCTGAGGAGCAGTTCTTC. Protein: CASSPRDPSFPAEEQFF.

V gene TRBV5-1 combines with J gene TRBJ2-7; 12 positions match TRBD2. The ends lost 2 bases at V and 5 bases at J; junction bases unmatched: 11. The CDR3 extends over 17 amino acids. The germline V gene has CDR1 SGHRS and CDR2 YFSETQ. The CDR3 coding sequence is TGCGCCAGCAGCTTCCATCCCGGGACTAGCGGGTCCAACGAGCAGTACTTC. It is translated as CASSFHPGTSGSNEQYF.

The chain combines TRBV19 with TRBJ1-1; maybe TRBD1 (6 bases). CDR1 LNHDA and CDR2 SQIVND come from the germline V gene (reference sequence). The CDR3 contains 14 residues. Trimming removed 5 bases at V and 3 bases at J, with 13 bases between. CDR3 sequence reads: CASSVTGTYTEAFF. Written as DNA, the CDR3 is TGTGCCAGTAGTGTTACAGGGACCTACACTGAAGCTTTCTTT.

The chain employs TRBV10-3 and TRBJ1-1, with 7 bases that match TRBD1. Trimming took 7 bases from V and 3 from J; bases not matched to a gene: 8. This CDR3 is 14 amino acids long. In germline, CDR1 is ENHRY, CDR2 SYGVKD. In DNA, the CDR3 is TGTGCCATCACTCCGACAGGGCTGGACACTGAAGCTTTCTTT. Translated, it gives CAITPTGLDTEAFF.

The chain is built from TRBV5-4 and TRBJ2-5; possibly TRBD2 for D (6 bases). Trimming left V 4 bases short and J 5 bases short, with 12 bases between. The V gene's germline CDR1 is SGHNT and CDR2 YYREEE (reference sequence). The CDR3 consists of 13 residues. The CDR3 DNA reads as TGTGCCAGCAGCCCCGGGACTCTGGAGACCCAGTACTTC. Translation gives CASSPGTLETQYF. Supplemented by reference TRBV5-4 and TRBJ2-5, the full variable domain reads ETGVTQSPTHLIKTRGQQVTLRCSSQSGHNTVSWYQQALGQGPQFIFQYYREEENGRGNFPPRFSGLQFPNYSSELNVNALELDDSALYLCASSPGTLETQYFGPGTRLLVL.

The J gene is TRBJ1-1, the V gene TRBV1; the DNA was not used to check the table's D call, TRBD1. TRBV1 is designated a pseudogene. The CDR3 is made up of 15 amino acids. Written as DNA, the CDR3 is TGCACCAGCAGCCAAGCCACACAGGGGTCGAATGAAGCTTTCTTT. Translated: CTSSQATQGSNEAFF.

The chain has TRBV5-1 and TRBJ2-2, with 11 bases lining up with TRBD2. The CDR3 extends over 17 amino acids. V was pared by 0 bases and J by 6 bases, with 7 bases of the junction left unmatched. Per germline, CDR1 SGHRS and CDR2 YFSETQ. The CDR3 coding sequence is TGCGCCAGCAGCTTGGCCACCCAGGGACTAGCGGCCGGGGAGCTGTTTTTT. This translates into CASSLATQGLAAGELFF. The whole variable domain, remainder taken from reference TRBV5-1 and TRBJ2-2, is KAGVTQTPRYLIKTRGQQVTLSCSPISGHRSVSWYQQTPGQGLQFLFEYFSETQRNKGNFPGRFSGRQFSNSRSEMNVSTLELGDSALYLCASSLATQGLAAGELFFGEGSRLTVL.

The chain uses TRBV11-2 and TRBJ2-1; 7 bases map to TRBD2. The CDR3 totals 15 residues. Germline V CDR1 and CDR2: SGHAT, FQNNGV. V shed 1 base, J shed 5 bases, and the junction held 5 bases outside the gene matches. This CDR3 reads CASSLGSGRDNEQFF. CDR3 sequence (DNA): TGTGCCAGCAGCTTAGGTAGCGGGCGGGACAATGAGCAGTTCTTC.

This chain uses TRBV9 with TRBJ2-7; the match to TRBD2 covers 8 bases. J gave up 4 bases and V 4 bases, and 10 bases lay outside the gene matches. The V gene's germline CDR1 is SGDLS and CDR2 YYNGEE. The length of the CDR3 is 15 residues. CDR3 sequence (DNA): TGTGCCAGCAGCCCAGGGAGGGTAGCGGGATACGAGCAGTACTTC. Its protein product is CASSPGRVAGYEQYF.

This chain joins TRBV6-4 and TRBJ2-5, with D perhaps matching TRBD2 (5 bases). The germline V and J ends were trimmed by 5 bases and 3 bases, with 13 bases remaining between them. This CDR3 spans 14 amino acids. Germline CDR1 and CDR2: MRHNA and SNTAGT. The CDR3 spells CASSPSGEEETQYF. DNA of the CDR3: TGTGCCAGCAGTCCTTCCGGGGAAGAAGAGACCCAGTACTTC.

This clone was detected once. This chain joins TRBV28 and TRBJ1-5; D possibly corresponds to TRBD1 (6 bases). In germline, CDR1 is MDHEN, CDR2 SYDVKM. V lost 7 bases, J lost 4 bases, and 14 bases lay in between. There are 14 residues in the CDR3. CDR3: CASNSGQPNQPQHF. CDR3 DNA sequence: TGTGCCAGCAACTCCGGACAGCCAAATCAGCCCCAGCATTTT. Supplemented by reference TRBV28 and TRBJ1-5, the full variable domain reads DVKVTQSSRYLVKRTGEKVFLECVQDMDHENMFWYRQDPGLGLRLIYFSYDVKMKEKGDIPEGYSVSREKKERFSLILESASTNQTSMYLCASNSGQPNQPQHFGDGTRLSIL.

The chain employs TRBV5-1 and TRBJ1-6; TRBD1 aligns across 7 bases. CDR1 and CDR2 (germline): SGHRS, YFSETQ. V shed 0 bases and J 10 bases; nucleotides not matched to a gene: 7. The CDR3 loop spans 15 amino acids. The CDR3 bases are TGCGCCAGCAGCTTGGACGCGACAGGGACCTCACCCCTCCACTTT. Translated: CASSLDATGTSPLHF. Using reference TRBV5-1 and TRBJ1-6 for the parts outside the CDR3, the full variable domain is KAGVTQTPRYLIKTRGQQVTLSCSPISGHRSVSWYQQTPGQGLQFLFEYFSETQRNKGNFPGRFSGRQFSNSRSEMNVSTLELGDSALYLCASSLDATGTSPLHFGNGTRLTVT.

This chain links TRBV19 with TRBJ2-3, with D perhaps matching TRBD1 (6 bases). Germline values: CDR1 LNHDA, CDR2 SQIVND (reference sequence). This CDR3 contains 14 residues. Trimming pared 2 bases from V and 2 bases from J, leaving 8 bases between. The CDR3 here is CASSIQGTTDTQYF. CDR3 DNA: TGTGCCAGTAGTATACAGGGGACCACAGATACGCAGTATTTT.

CDR3 protein: CAWSEGWSNQPQHF. In DNA form, the CDR3 reads TGTGCCTGGAGCGAGGGTTGGAGCAATCAGCCCCAGCATTTT. The chain carries TRBV30 and TRBJ1-5, with D unclear. This CDR3 is built from 14 residues. Germline V lookup: CDR1 GTSNPN, CDR2 SVGIG (reference sequence). Trimming pared 3 bases from V and 1 base from J, leaving 10 bases between.

V and J are TRBV18 and TRBJ2-5; the D is unclear. V shed 3 bases and J shed 2 bases, with 10 bases lying between them. Germline-derived CDR1 and CDR2 are KGHSH and LQKENI. CDR3 size: 14 residues. The CDR3 loop reads CASSPQVRQETQYF. The CDR3 DNA reads as TGTGCCAGCTCACCCCAGGTGAGACAAGAGACCCAGTACTTC.

This chain links TRBV19 with TRBJ2-2, with TRBD2 identical over 9 bases. The CDR3 consists of 17 residues. V lost 3 bases, J lost 6 bases, and 11 bases stayed unmatched. Germline V lookup: CDR1 LNHDA, CDR2 SQIVND (reference sequence). The CDR3 nucleotides are TGTGCCAGTAGTATCGATCCGGGACTAGCAACGGCCGGGGAGCTGTTTTTT. This encodes CASSIDPGLATAGELFF.

The chain employs TRBV7-2 and TRBJ1-1; D is unresolved. Trimming took off 2 bases at V and 1 base at J, with 8 bases between the two ends. There are 14 residues in the CDR3. Germline V gene sequence: CDR1 SGHTA, CDR2 FQGNSA. CDR3 nucleotides: TGTGCCAGCAGCTTAAACGCAGGGAACACTGAAGCTTTCTTT. It is translated as CASSLNAGNTEAFF.

This chain links TRBV9 with TRBJ1-5; no clear D. The length of the CDR3 is 14 residues. CDR1 and CDR2 (germline): SGDLS, YYNGEE. V was clipped by 0 bases and J by 0 bases, with 4 bases between them. Here the CDR3 reads CASSVDDSNQPQHF. The DNA for the CDR3 is TGTGCCAGCAGCGTAGATGATAGCAATCAGCCCCAGCATTTT. The full variable domain, completed using reference TRBV9 and TRBJ1-5, is DSGVTQTPKHLITATGQRVTLRCSPRSGDLSVYWYQQSLDQGLQFLIQYYNGEERAKGNILERFSAQQFPDLHSELNLSSLELGDSALYFCASSVDDSNQPQHFGDGTRLSIL.

The chain combines TRBV28 with TRBJ1-4, with D perhaps TRBD1 (6 bases). Trimming shortened V by 5 bases and J by 0 bases, and 19 bases separated the two germline ends. This CDR3 has 18 amino acids. Germline assignment: CDR1 MDHEN and CDR2 SYDVKM. The CDR3 DNA sequence: TGTGCCAGCAGTGTTGGGGGGACACTTCAAACAACTAATGAAAAACTGTTTTTT. It translates to CASSVGGTLQTTNEKLFF.

This chain connects TRBV7-2 to TRBJ2-7; 8 bases are a match to TRBD1. CDR1 and CDR2 (germline): SGHTA, FQGNSA. The CDR3 contains 15 residues. The V and J ends lost 5 bases and 2 bases, in that order; junction bases with no gene match: 8. Here the CDR3 reads CASSGDRGEAYEQYF. Written as DNA, the CDR3 is TGTGCCAGCAGCGGTGACAGGGGTGAGGCCTACGAGCAGTACTTC.

The chain combines TRBV6-1 with TRBJ2-7, with no clear D. The CDR3 runs 12 residues. Trimming removed 6 bases at V and 3 bases at J, with 9 bases between. Germline V gene lookup returns CDR1 MNHNS and CDR2 SASEGT. The CDR3 protein is CASRDPVYEQYF. For the CDR3, the DNA is TGTGCCAGCAGAGATCCAGTCTACGAGCAGTACTTC.

This sequence joins TRBV29-1 and TRBJ1-4; TRBD1 agrees at 9 bases. Trimming cost V 7 bases and J 8 bases; bases outside gene matches: 8. The CDR3 is 13 residues long. CDR1 is SQVTM and CDR2 is ANQGSEA in the germline V gene. CDR3 bases: TGCAGCGCTTACACAGGGGGCGCCGAAAAACTGTTTTTT. Its translation is CSAYTGGAEKLFF.

V and J are TRBV19 and TRBJ2-7; 11 bases map to TRBD2. Per the germline V gene, CDR1 is LNHDA and CDR2 is SQIVND (reference sequence). V was pared by 5 bases and J by 2 bases, with 5 bases of the junction left unmatched. The CDR3 runs to 15 residues. This chain's CDR3 is CASSLRLAGPYEQYF. CDR3 coding DNA: TGTGCCAGTAGTCTCCGACTAGCGGGGCCCTACGAGCAGTACTTC.

The rearrangement joins TRBV28 to TRBJ1-2; D is unresolved. The CDR3 loop spans 12 amino acids. Germline V gene lookup returns CDR1 MDHEN and CDR2 SYDVKM. Trimming took 6 bases from V and 8 from J, leaving 13 bases between them. This CDR3 is CASSRERRGYTF. The CDR3 nucleotides are TGTGCCAGCAGCCGGGAACGACGGGGCTACACCTTC.